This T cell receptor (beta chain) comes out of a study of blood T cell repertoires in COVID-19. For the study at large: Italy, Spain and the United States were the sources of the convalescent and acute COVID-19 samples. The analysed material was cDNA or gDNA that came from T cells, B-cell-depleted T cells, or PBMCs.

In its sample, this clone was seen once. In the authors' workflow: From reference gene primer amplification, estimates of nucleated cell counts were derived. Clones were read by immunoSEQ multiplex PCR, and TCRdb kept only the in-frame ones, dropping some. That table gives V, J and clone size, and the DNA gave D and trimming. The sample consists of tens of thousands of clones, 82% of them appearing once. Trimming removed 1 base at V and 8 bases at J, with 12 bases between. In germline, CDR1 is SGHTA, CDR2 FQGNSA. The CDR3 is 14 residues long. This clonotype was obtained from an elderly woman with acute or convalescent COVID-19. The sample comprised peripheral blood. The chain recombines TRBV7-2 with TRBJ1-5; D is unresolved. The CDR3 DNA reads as TGTGCCAGCAGCTTAGTTCCGGGAAACGAGCCCCAGCATTTT. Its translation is CASSLVPGNEPQHF.